The next 2 T cell receptor beta chains were all read from a single sample in a study of beta chain features in type 1 diabetes. The whole isolated RNA underwent reverse transcription, so sequencing captured expressed TCRB transcripts. TCRdb's copy holds only in-frame clones and misses some; the assay was immunoSEQ multiplex PCR. The sample holds hundreds of thousands of clones, around 9% seen once. Which antigens these TCRs recognize remains unknown. Study results and caveats: TCRB CDR3 length was moderately but significantly reduced in all four CD4+ subsets of Type 1 diabetes patients.

The sample taken for sequencing was central memory CD4+ T cells from blood. All receptors derive from a man younger than 40 with type 1 diabetes.

This chain connects TRBV14 to TRBJ2-7; D may be TRBD1 (6 bases). Trimming shortened V by 4 bases and J by 2 bases, and 12 bases separated the two germline ends. The CDR3 spans 14 residues. The germline V gene encodes CDR1 SGHDN and CDR2 FVKESK. CDR3: CASSLAGVPYEQYF. Here the CDR3 DNA reads TGTGCCAGCAGCCTTGCAGGGGTCCCCTACGAGCAGTACTTC.

The table lists this clone with a few counts. The chain couples TRBV18 to TRBJ1-6; the D is unclear. Germline V gene data show CDR1 as KGHSH and CDR2 as LQKENI. The CDR3 loop spans 14 amino acids. Trimming took 3 bases from V and 8 from J, leaving 11 bases between them. The CDR3 spells CASSPEGGYSPLHF. CDR3 bases: TGTGCCAGCTCACCTGAGGGTGGTTATTCACCCCTCCACTTT.